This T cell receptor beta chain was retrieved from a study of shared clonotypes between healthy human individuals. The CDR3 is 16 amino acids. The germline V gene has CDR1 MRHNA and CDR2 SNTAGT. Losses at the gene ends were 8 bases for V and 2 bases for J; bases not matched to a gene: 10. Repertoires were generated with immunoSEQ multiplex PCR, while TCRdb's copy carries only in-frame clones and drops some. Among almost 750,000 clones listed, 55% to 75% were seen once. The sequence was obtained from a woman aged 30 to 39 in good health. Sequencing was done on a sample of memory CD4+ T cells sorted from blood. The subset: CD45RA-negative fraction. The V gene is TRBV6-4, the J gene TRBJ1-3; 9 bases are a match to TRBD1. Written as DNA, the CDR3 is TGTGCCAGCCGTCCCGGGACAGGGTCCACTGGAAACACCATATATTTT. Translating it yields CASRPGTGSTGNTIYF.